This entry lists 20 T cell receptor beta chains sequenced from one sample in a study of blood T cell repertoires in COVID-19. Generated by immunoSEQ multiplex PCR, the TCRdb table keeps only in-frame clones and is missing some. The sample holds some 150,000 clones, approximately 84% seen once. Material for sequencing was peripheral blood. These receptors were obtained from a human donor in a cohort sampled during active COVID-19.

V gene TRBV12-3 or TRBV12-4 combines with J gene TRBJ1-5; D remains ambiguous. This CDR3 contains 13 residues. V shed 1 base and J shed 7 bases, with 8 bases lying between them. The CDR3, as DNA: TGTGCCAGCAGTTTAGATTCGGGGCAGCCCCAGCATTTT. Translation gives CASSLDSGQPQHF.

The rearrangement joins TRBV7-3 to TRBJ2-2, with D possibly being TRBD1 (5 bases). The CDR3 covers 13 residues. Looked up from germline, CDR1 is SGHTA and CDR2 is FQGTGA. Trimming left V 5 bases short and J 3 bases short, with 7 bases between. CDR3 protein: CASSRQYTGELFF. DNA for the CDR3: TGTGCCAGCAGCCGACAGTACACCGGGGAGCTGTTTTTT.

The genes are TRBV5-6 and TRBJ2-5; 7 bases line up with TRBD1. CDR3 length: 13 residues. Germline CDR1 is SGHDT and CDR2 is YYEEEE. V shed 2 bases, J shed 5 bases, and the junction held 3 bases outside the gene matches. The chain's CDR3 is CASSLQGSETQYF. Written as DNA, the CDR3 is TGTGCCAGCAGCTTACAGGGGTCGGAGACCCAGTACTTC.

V is TRBV11-2 and J is TRBJ2-1, with TRBD2 matching over 12 bases. Germline CDR1 is SGHAT and CDR2 is FQNNGV. With 4 bases clipped from V and 0 bases from J, the junction kept 7 bases outside the gene matches. The CDR3 sequence is 18 residues long. The CDR3 DNA follows: TGTGCCAGCAGCTATGGACTAGCGGGACCGAGCTCCTACAATGAGCAGTTCTTC. Its protein is CASSYGLAGPSSYNEQFF.

The chain carries TRBV6-5 and TRBJ1-2; 10 positions match TRBD1. The CDR3 has 15 residues. The trim removed 5 bases at V and 6 bases at J, leaving 9 bases unmatched. The germline V gene has CDR1 MNHEY and CDR2 SVGAGI. The CDR3 DNA follows: TGTGCCAGCAGTCCCGGGACAGGGGTTGAACATGGCTACACCTTC. Translated, it gives CASSPGTGVEHGYTF.

The V gene is TRBV30, the J gene TRBJ1-3; D unresolved. Per germline, CDR1 GTSNPN and CDR2 SVGIG (reference sequence). The CDR3 runs 14 residues. The V and J ends lost 3 bases and 0 bases respectively, with 9 bases between them. The CDR3 here is CAWSRGLSGNTIYF. The CDR3 region has the DNA TGTGCCTGGAGCCGCGGGCTCTCTGGAAACACCATATATTTT.

This clone was picked up a small number of times. The rearrangement links TRBV6-5 to TRBJ1-1; perhaps TRBD1 as D (5 bases). Germline V lookup: CDR1 MNHEY, CDR2 SVGAGI. Trimming removed 5 bases from V and 0 bases from J, with 10 bases in between. The length of the CDR3 is 14 residues. CDR3 sequence: CASSLRGMNTEAFF. Here the CDR3 DNA reads TGTGCCAGCAGTCTCCGGGGGATGAACACTGAAGCTTTCTTT.

V gene TRBV11-2 combines with J gene TRBJ2-7; 9 positions match TRBD1. J lost 4 bases, V lost 3 bases, and 10 bases had no gene match. Per germline, CDR1 SGHAT and CDR2 FQNNGV. This CDR3 contains 16 residues. The CDR3 is CASSFGPGQGTYEQYF. The CDR3 nucleotides read TGTGCCAGCAGCTTCGGACCGGGACAGGGTACGTACGAGCAGTACTTC.

The chain recombines TRBV27 with TRBJ1-1; D is uncertain. The CDR3 is 18 residues long. Germline-derived CDR1 and CDR2 are MNHEY and SMNVEV (reference sequence). V was pared by 2 bases and J by 1 base, with 20 bases between. Here the CDR3 DNA reads TGTGCCAGCAGTTTAAGCCGTTTCCAGACTCCTTCGAACACTGAAGCTTTCTTT. Protein sequence: CASSLSRFQTPSNTEAFF.

The chain joins TRBV6-6 to TRBJ2-7; tentatively, D is TRBD2 (5 bases). V lost 6 bases to trimming and J lost 7 bases, with 16 bases between them. The CDR3 loop spans 13 amino acids. The germline gives CDR1 MNHNY, CDR2 SVGAGI (reference sequence). Here the CDR3 DNA reads TGTGCCAGCAGCCCGGTCCATCCGGGGGAGCAGTACTTC. Amino acids: CASSPVHPGEQYF.

J is TRBJ2-2 and V is TRBV2; D not certain. The CDR3 has 14 amino acids. V lost 7 bases to trimming and J lost 1 base, with 10 bases between them. Germline CDR1 reads SNHLY; CDR2 reads FYNNEI. The CDR3: CASKGNRNTGELFF. DNA of the CDR3: TGTGCCAGCAAAGGCAACAGGAACACCGGGGAGCTGTTTTTT.

The chain is built from TRBV6-5 and TRBJ2-2, with a weak D call TRBD2 (6 bases). This CDR3 is built from 14 residues. The germline V gene has CDR1 MNHEY and CDR2 SVGAGI. V lost 8 bases, J lost 4 bases, and 14 bases lay in between. CDR3 bases: TGTGCCAGCTGGGGGAGGTTTACCACCGGGGAGCTGTTTTTT. This gives the protein CASWGRFTTGELFF.

V usage is TRBV28 and J usage is TRBJ1-4; TRBD1 matches 8 bases. CDR3 length equals 14 residues. J was trimmed by 8 bases and V by 5 bases; bases with no gene match: 7. Germline CDR1 is MDHEN and CDR2 is SYDVKM. CDR3 residues: CASSPQGAWEKLFF. The CDR3 DNA is TGTGCCAGCAGTCCGCAGGGGGCTTGGGAAAAACTGTTTTTT.

The chain is built from TRBV30 and TRBJ1-2; 10 bases line up with TRBD1. CDR3 length: 15 amino acids. J gave up 4 bases and V 6 bases, and 11 bases lay outside the gene matches. From germline, CDR1 is GTSNPN and CDR2 SVGIG (reference sequence). The CDR3 region is CACRRDRGLGYGYTF. CDR3 DNA: TGTGCCTGTCGAAGGGACAGGGGATTAGGCTATGGCTACACCTTC.

Comment on this clone: This sample includes further DNA sequences coding for the same CDR3. The gene calls are TRBV6-5 and TRBJ1-1; TRBD1 matches 7 bases. CDR1 and CDR2 (germline): MNHEY, SVGAGI. This CDR3 spans 14 amino acids. V trimming: 6 bases; J trimming: 0 bases; junction bases outside the gene matches: 4. CDR3 residues: CASSRDSLNTEAFF. For the CDR3, the DNA is TGTGCCAGCAGCCGGGACAGCCTGAACACTGAAGCTTTCTTT.

The V call is TRBV6-1, the J call TRBJ2-7; 7 bases agree with TRBD1. The CDR3 runs 15 residues. J lost 3 bases, V lost 2 bases, and 7 bases had no gene match. Germline V gene data show CDR1 as MNHNS and CDR2 as SASEGT. CDR3 loop: CASSETGTDDYEQYF. For the CDR3, the DNA is TGTGCCAGCAGTGAAACCGGGACAGACGACTACGAGCAGTACTTC.

V usage is TRBV6-2 or TRBV6-3 and J usage is TRBJ1-1; the match to TRBD1 covers 7 bases. With 0 bases clipped from V and 3 bases from J, the junction kept 1 base outside the gene matches. The CDR3 sequence is 14 residues long. Germline V gene sequence: CDR1 MNHEY, CDR2 SVGEGT. For the CDR3, the DNA is TGTGCCAGCAGTTACTCGGGACAGTACACTGAAGCTTTCTTT. It translates to CASSYSGQYTEAFF.

The chain combines TRBV28 with TRBJ1-1; TRBD1 matches at 8 bases. This CDR3 spans 14 amino acids. Per the germline V gene, CDR1 is MDHEN and CDR2 is SYDVKM. The J segment lost 5 bases and the V segment lost 5 bases, leaving 7 bases of the junction unmatched. The CDR3 here is CASSPRTGRTEAFF. The CDR3 bases are TGTGCCAGCAGTCCAAGGACAGGGCGGACTGAAGCTTTCTTT.

In its sample, this clone was seen many times. V usage is TRBV9 and J usage is TRBJ1-2; 11 bases fit TRBD1. Unmatched junction bases numbered 2, after V lost 0 bases and J lost 7 bases. The CDR3 is made up of 14 amino acids. Germline lookup yields CDR1 SGDLS and CDR2 YYNGEE. CDR3 sequence: CASSVGGTGGGYTF. In DNA, the CDR3 is TGTGCCAGCAGCGTAGGAGGGACAGGGGGTGGCTACACCTTC.

The chain links TRBV28 to TRBJ1-5; 7 bases are shared with TRBD1. The germline V gene encodes CDR1 MDHEN and CDR2 SYDVKM. V gave up 1 base and J gave up 7 bases; unmatched junction bases: 13. The CDR3 runs 17 residues. For the CDR3, the DNA is TGTGCCAGCAGTTTATCCCCCGCGACAGGGTTTGGACAGCCCCAGCATTTT. Its protein product is CASSLSPATGFGQPQHF.